This T cell receptor (beta chain) originates from a study of cytomegalovirus exposure and HLA in healthy donors. This CDR3 comprises 13 residues. V dropped 1 base and J dropped 7 bases, with 10 bases sitting between them. Germline V gene sequence: CDR1 WSHSY, CDR2 SAAADI. The PCR used 60 Vbeta and 13 Jbeta primers. Using immunoSEQ multiplex PCR, the repertoire was profiled, and TCRdb retains in-frame clones only, with some absent. The repertoire holds 90,000 to 120,000 clones, around 74% seen once, with around 15% in the top ten. As concerns this clone: Its antigen is undetermined.

Regarding the study as a whole: TCR beta chains associated with HLA were, in a later analysis, more clonally expanded than equally common others. CMV serostatus was the sole immune exposure information available.

The sequenced material came from PBMCs. This sequence joins TRBV10-2 and TRBJ2-5; TRBD1 is a possible D gene (6 bases). The receptor comes from a woman aged 40 to 50 in good health and CMV-seropositive. CDR3 DNA sequence: TGCGCCAGCAGTGAGTTGGAAGGGGGGACCCAGTACTTC. Protein product: CASSELEGGTQYF.